These 15 T cell receptor beta chains were sequenced from one sample in a study of T cell responses to AZD1222 COVID-19 vaccine. Method: immunoSEQ multiplex PCR; TCRdb's copy keeps in-frame clones and lacks some. The table shows some 91,000 clones, with 90% to 95% occurring only once. Sequencing used peripheral blood, obtained on day 0 of AZD1222 vaccination. Source of these receptors: an adult in good health.

This clone was seen once. The J gene is TRBJ2-3, the V gene TRBV5-1; no clear D. The length of the CDR3 is 15 residues. Trimming shortened V by 6 bases and J by 2 bases, and 16 bases separated the two germline ends. Germline assignment: CDR1 SGHRS and CDR2 YFSETQ. The CDR3 sequence: CASNPLGISTDTQYF. In DNA form, the CDR3 reads TGCGCCAGCAACCCGCTAGGGATCTCCACAGATACGCAGTATTTT.

The V and J genes are TRBV28 and TRBJ1-1; 9 bases align to TRBD1. The J segment lost 0 bases and the V segment lost 8 bases, leaving 4 bases of the junction unmatched. This CDR3 comprises 14 residues. CDR1 is MDHEN and CDR2 is SYDVKM in the germline V gene. For the CDR3, the DNA is TGTGCCAGCCTGGACAGGGGCATGAACACTGAAGCTTTCTTT. As protein: CASLDRGMNTEAFF.

This chain uses TRBV19 with TRBJ2-7, with 9 bases lining up with TRBD2. The CDR3 extends over 15 amino acids. V shed 4 bases, J shed 5 bases, and the junction held 9 bases outside the gene matches. Germline V gene sequence: CDR1 LNHDA, CDR2 SQIVND (reference sequence). DNA for the CDR3: TGTGCCAGTAGTAAGGTCAGGACTAGCGCCCACGAGCAGTACTTC. Translation gives CASSKVRTSAHEQYF.

In its sample, this clone was seen once. The V and J genes are TRBV2 and TRBJ2-5, with D maybe TRBD2 (5 bases). CDR3 length: 15 amino acids. The V end lost 6 bases, the J end lost 5 bases, and 19 bases lay between the germline ends. Germline V CDR1 and CDR2: SNHLY, FYNNEI. For the CDR3, the DNA is TGTGCCAGCAGCGGAGGCCCTCCCCTAGGGGAGACCCAGTACTTC. Its protein product is CASSGGPPLGETQYF.

The chain employs TRBV7-3 and TRBJ2-3, with TRBD2 identical over 12 bases. The V segment lost 2 bases and the J segment 0 bases; nucleotides outside the gene matches: 0. The CDR3 runs to 16 residues. The germline gives CDR1 SGHTA, CDR2 FQGTGA. The CDR3 loop is CASSLGLAGSTDTQYF. CDR3 sequence (DNA): TGTGCCAGCAGCTTAGGACTAGCGGGAAGCACAGATACGCAGTATTTT.

The chain carries TRBV7-6 and TRBJ1-2; possible D gene TRBD1, 5 bases. CDR1 is SGHVS and CDR2 is FNYEAQ in the germline V gene. This CDR3 comprises 12 residues. V lost 5 bases, J lost 8 bases, and 12 bases lay in between. CDR3 nucleotides: TGTGCCAGCAGCCGTGGGACCGGCGGCTACACCTTC. Amino acid sequence: CASSRGTGGYTF. The variable domain in full, completed from reference TRBV7-6 and TRBJ1-2, reads GAGVSQSPRYKVTKRGQDVALRCDPISGHVSLYWYRQALGQGPEFLTYFNYEAQQDKSGLPNDRFSAERPEGSISTLTIQRTEQRDSAMYRCASSRGTGGYTFGSGTRLTVV.

V is TRBV2 and J is TRBJ1-1; D remains ambiguous. In germline, CDR1 is SNHLY, CDR2 FYNNEI. CDR3 size: 11 residues. Between the trimmed V and J ends, which lost 2 bases and 5 bases, there was a span of 3 bases. This chain's CDR3 is CASSEWTEAFF. In DNA, the CDR3 is TGTGCCAGCAGTGAATGGACTGAAGCTTTCTTT.

V and J are TRBV7-2 and TRBJ2-5, with 9 bases identical to TRBD1. CDR1 and CDR2 (germline): SGHTA, FQGNSA. V was clipped by 5 bases and J by 1 base; unmatched bases: 8. There are 16 residues in the CDR3. The DNA of the CDR3 is TGTGCCAGCAGCCGCGCCCCGGGACAGGGCCAAGAGACCCAGTACTTC. Amino acid sequence: CASSRAPGQGQETQYF.

The chain uses TRBV30 and TRBJ1-6; D may be TRBD1 (5 bases). Germline V gene sequence: CDR1 GTSNPN, CDR2 SVGIG (reference sequence). V lost 4 bases to trimming and J lost 3 bases, with 7 bases between them. The CDR3 has 13 residues. In DNA form, the CDR3 reads TGTGCCTGGACGGGGGACTATAATTCACCCCTCCACTTT. It translates to CAWTGDYNSPLHF.

The chain employs TRBV4-3 and TRBJ1-1; 7 bases align to TRBD1. CDR1 and CDR2 from the germline V gene are LGHNA and YSLEER. V gave up 0 bases and J gave up 2 bases; unmatched junction bases: 9. The CDR3 extends over 17 amino acids. The CDR3 sequence: CASSQDTPTGSNTEAFF. CDR3 coding DNA: TGCGCCAGCAGCCAAGATACCCCGACAGGGAGCAACACTGAAGCTTTCTTT.

The chain is built from TRBV7-8 and TRBJ2-7; 9 nucleotides line up with TRBD1. V shed 2 bases and J 3 bases; nucleotides not matched to a gene: 2. The CDR3 runs 14 residues. Germline assignment: CDR1 SGHVS and CDR2 FQNEAQ. The CDR3 bases are TGTGCCAGCAGCTTATTGGACAGGGGCTACGAGCAGTACTTC. It encodes CASSLLDRGYEQYF.

The chain is built from TRBV5-1 and TRBJ2-1; D is possibly TRBD1 or TRBD2 (5 bases each). This CDR3 has 13 residues. The germline V gene encodes CDR1 SGHRS and CDR2 YFSETQ. The ends were cut back, 4 bases at V and 5 bases at J, with 10 bases in the middle. The CDR3 loop reads CASSPGPNNEQFF. The DNA for the CDR3 is TGCGCCAGCAGCCCGGGACCGAACAATGAGCAGTTCTTC.

J is TRBJ1-1 and V is TRBV10-2; D unclear. Germline loops: CDR1 WSHSY, CDR2 SAAADI. The CDR3 is made up of 14 amino acids. The V gene lost 8 bases and the J gene lost 2 bases, with 15 bases spanning the gap. CDR3 DNA sequence: TGCGCCAGCGGAAGCAGGTACCTCAACACTGAAGCTTTCTTT. It codes for CASGSRYLNTEAFF.

The chain employs TRBV28 and TRBJ2-2; perhaps TRBD1 as D (5 bases). Germline values: CDR1 MDHEN, CDR2 SYDVKM. V was shortened by 4 bases and J by 2 bases, with 11 bases between the two germline ends. This CDR3 contains 15 residues. The CDR3 here is CASSSPTGNTGELFF. CDR3 DNA: TGTGCCAGCAGTTCCCCCACAGGCAACACCGGGGAGCTGTTTTTT.

This clone occurred a few times. The chain has TRBV6-4 and TRBJ2-2, with a possible D match to TRBD1 (6 bases). Germline V gene sequence: CDR1 MRHNA, CDR2 SNTAGT. The CDR3 is 15 amino acids. V lost 8 bases and J 3 bases, leaving 16 bases between the germline ends. DNA for the CDR3: TGTGCCAGCGGCGAACAGGGTTGGGACACCGGGGAGCTGTTTTTT. Protein product: CASGEQGWDTGELFF.